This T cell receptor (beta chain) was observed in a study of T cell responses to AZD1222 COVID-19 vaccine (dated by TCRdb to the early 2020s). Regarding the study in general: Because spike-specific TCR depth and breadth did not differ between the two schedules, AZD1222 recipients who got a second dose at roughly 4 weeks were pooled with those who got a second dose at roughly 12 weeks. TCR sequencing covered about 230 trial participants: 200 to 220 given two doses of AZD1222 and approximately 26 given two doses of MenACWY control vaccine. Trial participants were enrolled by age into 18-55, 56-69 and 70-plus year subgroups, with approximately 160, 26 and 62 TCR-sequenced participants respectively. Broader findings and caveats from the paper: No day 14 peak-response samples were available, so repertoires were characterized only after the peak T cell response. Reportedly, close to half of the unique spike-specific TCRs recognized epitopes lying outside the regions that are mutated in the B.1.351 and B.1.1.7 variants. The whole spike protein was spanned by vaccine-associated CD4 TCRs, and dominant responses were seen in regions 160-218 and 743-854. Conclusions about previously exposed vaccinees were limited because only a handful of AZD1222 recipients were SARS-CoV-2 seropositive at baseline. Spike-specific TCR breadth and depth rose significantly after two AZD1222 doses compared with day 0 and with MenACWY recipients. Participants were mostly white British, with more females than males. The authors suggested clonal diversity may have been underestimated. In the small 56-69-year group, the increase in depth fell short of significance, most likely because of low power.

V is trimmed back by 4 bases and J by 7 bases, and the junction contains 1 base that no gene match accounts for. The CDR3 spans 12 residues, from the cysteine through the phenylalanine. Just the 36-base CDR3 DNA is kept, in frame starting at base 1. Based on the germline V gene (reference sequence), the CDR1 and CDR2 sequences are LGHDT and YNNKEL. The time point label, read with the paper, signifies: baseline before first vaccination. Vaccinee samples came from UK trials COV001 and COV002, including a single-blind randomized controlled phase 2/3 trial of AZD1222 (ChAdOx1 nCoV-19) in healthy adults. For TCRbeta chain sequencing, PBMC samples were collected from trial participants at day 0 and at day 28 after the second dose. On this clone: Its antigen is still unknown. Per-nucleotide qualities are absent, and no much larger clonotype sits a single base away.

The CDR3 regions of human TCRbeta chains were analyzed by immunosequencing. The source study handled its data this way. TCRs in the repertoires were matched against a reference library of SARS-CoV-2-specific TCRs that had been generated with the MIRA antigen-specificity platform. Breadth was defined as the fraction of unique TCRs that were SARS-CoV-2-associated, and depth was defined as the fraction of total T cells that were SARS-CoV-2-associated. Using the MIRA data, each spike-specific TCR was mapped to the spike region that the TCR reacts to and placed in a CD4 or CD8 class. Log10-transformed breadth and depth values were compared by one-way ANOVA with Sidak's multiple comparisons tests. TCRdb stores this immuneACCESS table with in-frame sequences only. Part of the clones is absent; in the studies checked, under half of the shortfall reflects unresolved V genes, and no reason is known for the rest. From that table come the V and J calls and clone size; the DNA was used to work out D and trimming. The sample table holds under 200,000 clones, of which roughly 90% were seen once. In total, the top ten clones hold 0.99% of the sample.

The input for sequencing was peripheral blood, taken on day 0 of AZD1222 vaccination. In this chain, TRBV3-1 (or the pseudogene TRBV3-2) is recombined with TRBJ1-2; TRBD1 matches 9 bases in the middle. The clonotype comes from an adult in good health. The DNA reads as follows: TGTGCCAGCAGCCCGGACAGGGGTGGCTACACCTTC. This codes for CASSPDRGGYTF.